Below are 11 T cell receptor beta chains sequenced from a single sample in a study of T cells after yellow fever vaccination. TCRdb ran MiXCR on the 5' RACE reads and lists one entry per CDR3 protein. The sample contains roughly 300,000 distinct CDR3 sequences, 7% to 10% of which appear only once. The material was PBMCs, obtained about 49 days after the first yellow fever vaccination. Receptors were obtained from a man between 18 and 29 years old who received the YFV17D yellow fever vaccine.

This clonotype came up a few times. The chain is built from TRBV5-1 and TRBJ2-7; D could derive from TRBD1 or TRBD2 (5 bases each). Per the germline V gene, CDR1 is SGHRS and CDR2 is YFSETQ. Trimming cost V 0 bases and J 5 bases, with 15 bases left between them. The CDR3 covers 15 residues. The CDR3 sequence is CASSLGDGAGNEQYV. DNA of the CDR3: TGCGCCAGCAGCTTGGGGGACGGAGCCGGAAACGAGCAGTACGTC.

The table lists this clonotype with many counts. The V gene is TRBV19, the J gene TRBJ2-1, with 9 positions matching TRBD1. V lost 4 bases, J lost 8 bases, and 3 bases stayed unmatched. This CDR3 spans 13 amino acids. Per the germline V gene, CDR1 is LNHDA and CDR2 is SQIVND (reference sequence). The CDR3 sequence: CASSTRQGDEQFF. The CDR3 coding sequence is TGTGCCAGTAGTACTCGACAGGGGGATGAGCAGTTCTTC.

In its sample, this clonotype was seen a few times. The chain links TRBV20-1 to TRBJ1-1; tentatively, D is TRBD1 (5 bases). V was shortened by 0 bases and J by 5 bases, with 19 bases between the two germline ends. Germline CDR1 is DFQATT and CDR2 is SNEGSKA (reference sequence). The CDR3 runs 16 residues. The CDR3 reads CSARDPLGAEKTEAFF. The CDR3 DNA reads TGCAGTGCTAGAGACCCCCTCGGGGCAGAGAAGACTGAAGCTTTCTTT.

V is TRBV5-4 and J is TRBJ2-3; D is undetermined. Germline V gene data show CDR1 as SGHNT and CDR2 as YYREEE (reference sequence). The CDR3 is made up of 13 amino acids. V was pared by 7 bases and J by 5 bases, with 14 bases between. In DNA, the CDR3 is TGTGCCAGCTCACCCAACCTAGAAGATACGCAGTATTTT. Translating gives CASSPNLEDTQYF.

This clonotype was seen at least ten times. The chain recombines TRBV20-1 with TRBJ2-1; a weak D match, TRBD2 (6 bases). The germline CDR1 and CDR2 sequences are DFQATT and SNEGSKA (reference sequence). The CDR3 length is 15 residues. Trimming shortened V by 1 base and J by 6 bases, and 16 bases separated the two germline ends. The chain's CDR3 is CSARGLGGSGNEQFF. The DNA for the CDR3 is TGCAGTGCTAGAGGGCTGGGGGGATCGGGCAATGAGCAGTTCTTC.

This rearrangement joins TRBV4-1 to TRBJ1-2; a weak D match, TRBD1 (5 bases). The CDR3 runs 14 residues. Trimming took off 3 bases at V and 5 bases at J, with 13 bases between the two ends. The germline V gene has CDR1 MGHRA and CDR2 YSYEKL. The CDR3 DNA reads TGCGCCAGCAGCCAGCAGGGCCGAAAGTATGGCTACACCTTC. Translated: CASSQQGRKYGYTF.

This clonotype came up a few times. The chain recombines TRBV12-3 or TRBV12-4 with TRBJ2-5, with D tentatively TRBD1 or TRBD2 (5 bases each). CDR3 size: 13 residues. V lost 4 bases and J 5 bases, leaving 11 bases between the germline ends. The CDR3 loop is CASSYRGTETQYF. The CDR3 region has the DNA TGTGCCAGCAGTTATAGAGGGACGGAGACCCAGTACTTC.

Written as DNA, the CDR3 is TGTGCCAGCAGCTCAGGGACATCCAACACAGATACGCAGTATTTT. This sequence encodes CASSSGTSNTDTQYF. The chain employs TRBV7-8 and TRBJ2-3; TRBD1 might be the D (6 bases). CDR3 length equals 15 residues. Germline loops: CDR1 SGHVS, CDR2 FQNEAQ. Trimming took 4 bases from V and 2 from J, leaving 13 bases between them. The complete variable domain, with remaining parts taken from reference TRBV7-8 and TRBJ2-3, reads GAGVSQSPRYKVAKRGQDVALRCDPISGHVSLFWYQQALGQGPEFLTYFQNEAQLDKSGLPSDRFFAERPEGSVSTLKIQRTQQEDSAVYLCASSSGTSNTDTQYFGPGTRLTVL.

The chain employs TRBV29-1 and TRBJ2-7, with D maybe TRBD1 (6 bases). This CDR3 has 12 amino acids. Trimming took 7 bases from V and 2 from J, leaving 12 bases between them. CDR1 and CDR2 (germline): SQVTM, ANQGSEA. Written as DNA, the CDR3 is TGCAGCGGCACTTCAGGGGCCTACGAGCAGTACTTC. Its translation: CSGTSGAYEQYF.

This clonotype has only a few counts. This chain links TRBV7-9 with TRBJ1-2; D is uncertain. The CDR3 loop spans 13 amino acids. CDR1 and CDR2 from the germline V gene are SEHNR and FQNEAQ (reference sequence). Deletions cut 2 bases from V and 6 bases from J, with 10 bases between. The chain's CDR3 is CASSLSDGHGYTF. CDR3 DNA: TGTGCCAGCAGCTTATCGGATGGTCATGGCTACACCTTC.

This clonotype was observed a handful of times. This chain links TRBV29-1 with TRBJ2-2; perhaps TRBD1 as D (6 bases). CDR1 and CDR2 (germline): SQVTM, ANQGSEA. V shed 6 bases and J shed 2 bases, with 13 bases lying between them. The CDR3 has 14 amino acids. The CDR3 here is CSVQDSGNTGELFF. CDR3 DNA: TGCAGCGTCCAGGACAGTGGAAACACCGGGGAGCTGTTTTTT.